This T cell receptor (beta chain) was recovered during a study of sequential checkpoint blockade in melanoma. Study-level background: First-line arms were nivolumab then ipilimumab, or the reverse, randomized 1:1.

Sequenced by immunoSEQ multiplex PCR; TCRdb stores in-frame clones only, minus some. Among fewer than 20,000 clones listed, under 65% were seen once. This sample's treatment: randomized to nivolumab then ipilimumab (arm A) or the reverse (arm B). No patient had prior DNA-damaging chemotherapy. From thawed PBMCs, live CD3+CD8+ cells negative for CD19 and CD56 were sorted. Germline CDR1 is SGHDN and CDR2 is FVKESK. Trimming at V came to 4 bases and at J to 3 bases, leaving 3 bases not matched to a gene. The CDR3 has 15 amino acids. The V call is TRBV14, the J call TRBJ2-1, with 10 bases that match TRBD2. The sample was CD8+ T cells sorted from blood (inferred from file names), taken from a patient given nivolumab and ipilimumab in sequence. The receptor was isolated from a human donor with melanoma. The CDR3 reads CASSLGTSVYNEQFF. In DNA, the CDR3 is TGTGCCAGCAGCCTCGGGACTAGCGTCTACAATGAGCAGTTCTTC.